These T cell receptor beta chains were read from a single sample in a study of shared clonotypes between healthy human individuals. The method was immunoSEQ multiplex PCR; TCRdb's version includes in-frame clones alone and lacks a portion of them. The sample carries under 2,000,000 clones, about 95% recorded once. Material for sequencing was naive CD8+ T cells sorted from blood. The origin of the receptors is a man between 18 and 29 years old in good health. The CDR3 runs from the conserved cysteine through the conserved F or W. The D gene is left open where the match is weak. A clone size is listed for some rows: how often the clone was seen (once, few, many), or a class if it is expanded.

J,V,length,D,size,DNA,CDR3
TRBJ1-3,TRBV6-1,13,NA,NA,TGTGCCAGCAGTGAACTCTCTGGAAACACCATATATTTT,CASSELSGNTIYF
TRBJ1-2,TRBV5-1,14,TRBD1,NA,TGCGCCAGCAGCTTGGATGACAGGGACTATGGCTACACCTTC,CASSLDDRDYGYTF
TRBJ2-7,TRBV6-6,13,TRBD1,NA,TGTGCCAGCAGTTGGGGGACAGAGTACGAGCAGTACTTC,CASSWGTEYEQYF
TRBJ2-3,TRBV4-3,17,TRBD2,NA,TGCGCCAGCAGCCAAGATAGCGGGAGATCGGGCACAGATACGCAGTATTTT,CASSQDSGRSGTDTQYF
TRBJ1-5,TRBV27,13,NA,once,TGTGCCAGCAGTTTATCGGAGAAACAGCCCCAGCATTTT,CASSLSEKQPQHF
TRBJ2-1,TRBV7-9,13,TRBD2,once,TGTGCCAGCAGCGGACTAGCGGGGACTGAGCAGTTCTTC,CASSGLAGTEQFF
TRBJ1-1,TRBV27,14,NA,NA,TGTGCCAGCAGTCCCCCAGGGATGAACACTGAAGCTTTCTTT,CASSPPGMNTEAFF
TRBJ2-2,TRBV11-3,13,NA,NA,TGTGCCAGCAGCTTAGATGGGGTCGGGGAGCTGTTTTTT,CASSLDGVGELFF
TRBJ2-3,TRBV4-1,19,TRBD2,NA,TGCGCCAGCAGCCAAGCCTTCCCGGGACTAGCGGGAGGCACAGATACGCAGTATTTT,CASSQAFPGLAGGTDTQYF
TRBJ2-5,TRBV7-3,11,TRBD1,NA,TGTGCCAGCAGCGCCGGGACAGGCTTTAACTTC,CASSAGTGFNF
TRBJ1-4,TRBV5-8,14,TRBD1,NA,TGTGCCAGCAGCTCGGGACAGCTAGATGAAAAACTGTTTTTT,CASSSGQLDEKLFF
TRBJ2-3,TRBV4-1,14,NA,NA,TGCGCCAGCAGCCAAGGTATGAGGACAGATACGCAGTATTTT,CASSQGMRTDTQYF